The 29 T cell receptor beta chains below all came from one sample that was sequenced in a study of blood T cell repertoires in COVID-19. Assay: immunoSEQ multiplex PCR; the TCRdb copy retains only in-frame clones and omits some. The sample consists of about 180,000 clones, approximately 89% of them appearing once. Sequencing used peripheral blood. These receptors all come from a woman in her 30s with acute or convalescent COVID-19.

This rearrangement joins TRBV11-2 to TRBJ2-7; possibly TRBD2 for D (5 bases). The V gene lost 0 bases and the J gene lost 1 base, with 10 bases spanning the gap. In germline, CDR1 is SGHAT, CDR2 FQNNGV. The CDR3 contains 15 residues. The CDR3 protein is CASSLDRGLSYEQYF. The DNA for the CDR3 is TGTGCCAGCAGCTTAGATCGCGGGTTATCCTACGAGCAGTACTTC.

In this sample, this clone turned up a few times. The genes are TRBV6-5 and TRBJ2-2, with TRBD1 matching over 7 bases. This CDR3 comprises 13 residues. Germline lookup yields CDR1 MNHEY and CDR2 SVGAGI. V shed 3 bases, J shed 6 bases, and the junction held 1 base outside the gene matches. CDR3 coding DNA: TGTGCCAGCAGTTATCAGGGGGCCGGGGAGCTGTTTTTT. Translation: CASSYQGAGELFF.

Here the CDR3 reads CASSQETGTDTQYF. The CDR3 DNA follows: TGTGCCAGCTCCCAAGAGACAGGGACAGATACGCAGTATTTT. The chain links TRBV18 to TRBJ2-3; 7 bases agree with TRBD1. This CDR3 is 14 amino acids long. Germline-derived CDR1 and CDR2 are KGHSH and LQKENI. Trimming cost V 6 bases and J 3 bases; bases outside gene matches: 6. The full variable domain, completed using reference TRBV18 and TRBJ2-3, is NAGVMQNPRHLVRRRGQEARLRCSPMKGHSHVYWYRQLPEEGLKFMVYLQKENIIDESGMPKERFSAEFPKEGPSILRIQQVVRGDSAAYFCASSQETGTDTQYFGPGTRLTVL.

This chain links TRBV28 with TRBJ2-3; D gene ambiguous. CDR1 and CDR2 from the germline V gene are MDHEN and SYDVKM. V lost 2 bases to trimming and J lost 0 bases, with 6 bases between them. CDR3 length: 14 residues. CDR3: CASSLATSTDTQYF. CDR3 nucleotides: TGTGCCAGCAGTTTAGCAACTAGCACAGATACGCAGTATTTT.

This chain uses TRBV19 with TRBJ1-2, with D possibly matching TRBD1 (6 bases). The CDR3 spans 12 residues. Germline V gives CDR1 LNHDA, CDR2 SQIVND (reference sequence). V was cut by 8 bases and J by 4 bases, with 11 bases left in between. The CDR3 is CASSQGFYGYTF. CDR3 sequence (DNA): TGTGCCAGTTCTCAGGGGTTCTATGGCTACACCTTC.

CDR3 sequence: CASSSDLTGLEQFF. CDR3 in DNA: TGTGCCAGCAGCTCAGACCTGACAGGGCTTGAGCAGTTCTTC. The chain couples TRBV11-2 to TRBJ2-1; 7 bases match TRBD1. CDR1 is SGHAT and CDR2 is FQNNGV in the germline V gene. Unmatched junction bases numbered 9, after V lost 4 bases and J lost 9 bases. This CDR3 has 14 amino acids. Supplemented by reference TRBV11-2 and TRBJ2-1, the full variable domain reads EAGVAQSPRYKIIEKRQSVAFWCNPISGHATLYWYQQILGQGPKLLIQFQNNGVVDDSQLPKDRFSAERLKGVDSTLKIQPAKLEDSAVYLCASSSDLTGLEQFFGPGTRLTVL.

J is TRBJ2-4 and V is TRBV11-2; 7 bases map to TRBD1. V shed 4 bases and J 9 bases; nucleotides not matched to a gene: 6. The CDR3 consists of 13 residues. The germline gives CDR1 SGHAT, CDR2 FQNNGV. CDR3 residues: CASSSGSGGIQYF. The CDR3 bases are TGTGCCAGCAGCTCAGGTTCAGGGGGCATTCAGTACTTC.

The V call is TRBV5-1, the J call TRBJ2-2; 11 bases are shared with TRBD2. The CDR3 totals 16 residues. Germline CDR1 and CDR2: SGHRS and YFSETQ. V lost 2 bases, J lost 1 base, and 1 base stayed unmatched. CDR3: CASSFGTSGNTGELFF. The CDR3 nucleotides read TGCGCCAGCAGCTTTGGGACTAGCGGGAACACCGGGGAGCTGTTTTTT.

This chain connects TRBV18 to TRBJ2-1, with 12 positions matching TRBD2. Trimming at V came to 5 bases and at J to 8 bases, leaving 4 bases not matched to a gene. Germline V gene data show CDR1 as KGHSH and CDR2 as LQKENI. The CDR3 runs to 14 residues. The CDR3 is CASSGLAGWDEQFF. CDR3 DNA: TGTGCCAGCTCAGGACTAGCGGGATGGGATGAGCAGTTCTTC.

The chain carries TRBV5-1 and TRBJ1-3; D not resolved. Germline V lookup: CDR1 SGHRS, CDR2 YFSETQ. Trimming removed 7 bases from V and 0 bases from J, with 11 bases in between. This CDR3 has 14 residues. The CDR3 region has the DNA TGCGCCAGCCAGAATTTAAGCTCTGGAAACACCATATATTTT. It yields the protein CASQNLSSGNTIYF.

The chain recombines TRBV5-4 with TRBJ2-5, with D possibly being TRBD2 (5 bases). The germline V gene has CDR1 SGHNT and CDR2 YYREEE (reference sequence). V lost 4 bases and J lost 5, with 9 bases in between. There are 12 residues in the CDR3. The CDR3 bases are TGTGCCAGCAGCCCCCCGGGGGAGACCCAGTACTTC. It yields the protein CASSPPGETQYF.

The J gene is TRBJ1-4, the V gene TRBV15; D call uncertain. This CDR3 has 14 residues. Germline V gene lookup returns CDR1 LNHNV and CDR2 YYDKDF (reference sequence). Trimming cost V 5 bases and J 0 bases, with 7 bases left between them. Here the CDR3 reads CATSWLATNEKLFF. DNA of the CDR3: TGTGCCACCAGCTGGCTCGCAACTAATGAAAAACTGTTTTTT.

This clone showed up just once. CDR3 nucleotides: TGTGCCAGCAGTTGGACAGGACGGACTGAAGCTTTCTTT. Protein product: CASSWTGRTEAFF. The chain carries TRBV28 and TRBJ1-1; TRBD1 agrees at 7 bases. J was trimmed by 5 bases and V by 4 bases; bases with no gene match: 4. This CDR3 spans 13 amino acids. Per the germline V gene, CDR1 is MDHEN and CDR2 is SYDVKM.

The J gene is TRBJ2-3, the V gene TRBV14; a weak D match, TRBD2 (6 bases). Trimming cost V 7 bases and J 6 bases, with 14 bases left between them. Germline-derived CDR1 and CDR2 are SGHDN and FVKESK. The CDR3 loop spans 13 amino acids. The CDR3 DNA follows: TGTGCCAGCAATAGGGTCGGGAGCGATACGCAGTATTTT. Protein: CASNRVGSDTQYF.

The genes are TRBV5-1 and TRBJ2-3; 12 bases line up with TRBD2. The V gene's germline CDR1 is SGHRS and CDR2 YFSETQ. V shed 7 bases and J 3 bases; nucleotides not matched to a gene: 0. CDR3 size: 13 residues. The chain's CDR3 is CASGTSGTDTQYF. Written as DNA, the CDR3 is TGCGCCAGCGGGACTAGCGGGACAGATACGCAGTATTTT.

This rearrangement joins TRBV10-3 to TRBJ1-1; TRBD1 might be the D (6 bases). CDR3 length: 11 residues. Trimming pared 7 bases from V and 7 bases from J, leaving 10 bases between. Germline assignment: CDR1 ENHRY and CDR2 SYGVKD. The CDR3 DNA reads as TGTGCCATCAAGGAACAGGGTGAAGCTTTCTTT. This gives the protein CAIKEQGEAFF.

V gene TRBV14 combines with J gene TRBJ2-3, with D possibly TRBD2 on 5 matching bases. Between the trimmed V and J ends, which lost 4 bases and 8 bases, there was a span of 13 bases. The germline CDR1 and CDR2 sequences are SGHDN and FVKESK. The CDR3 has 13 amino acids. In nucleotides, the CDR3 is TGTGCCAGCAGCCGCGATGGACTTTCTACGCAGTATTTT. Amino acid sequence: CASSRDGLSTQYF.

The chain couples TRBV2 to TRBJ2-3; D gene uncertain. The CDR3 is 13 amino acids. CDR1 is SNHLY, CDR2 FYNNEI, per germline. V was pared by 3 bases and J by 0 bases, with 4 bases between. CDR3 region: CASSDRSTDTQYF. DNA of the CDR3: TGTGCCAGCAGTGACAGAAGCACAGATACGCAGTATTTT.

The chain employs TRBV7-9 and TRBJ2-5; TRBD1 is a possible D gene (5 bases). There are 14 residues in the CDR3. CDR1 and CDR2 (germline): SEHNR, FQNEAQ (reference sequence). V gave up 5 bases and J gave up 1 base, with 11 bases separating them. CDR3: CASSTRGFQETQYF. The DNA for the CDR3 is TGTGCCAGCAGCACAAGGGGATTCCAAGAGACCCAGTACTTC.

The chain recombines TRBV3-1 (or the pseudogene TRBV3-2) with TRBJ1-2, with D maybe TRBD1 (5 bases). The CDR3 runs to 14 residues. The germline V gene has CDR1 LGHDT and CDR2 YNNKEL (reference sequence). Trimming removed 1 base at V and 3 bases at J, with 9 bases between. CDR3 in DNA: TGTGCCAGCAGCCAAGTAGGCAGGGACTATGGCTACACCTTC. Residues: CASSQVGRDYGYTF.

The chain recombines TRBV18 with TRBJ1-5; no firm D call. CDR1 and CDR2 from the germline V gene are KGHSH and LQKENI. CDR3 size: 14 residues. Trimming removed 3 bases from V and 0 bases from J, with 6 bases in between. In DNA form, the CDR3 reads TGTGCCAGCTCACCCACAAATAGCAATCAGCCCCAGCATTTT. Encoded protein: CASSPTNSNQPQHF.

The chain links TRBV28 to TRBJ1-5; D ambiguous. Between the trimmed V and J ends, which lost 2 bases and 3 bases, there was a span of 14 bases. In germline, CDR1 is MDHEN, CDR2 SYDVKM. The CDR3 is 16 residues long. This CDR3 reads CASSLEGTDSNQPQHF. The CDR3 nucleotides are TGTGCCAGCAGTTTAGAGGGCACAGACTCCAATCAGCCCCAGCATTTT.

DNA for the CDR3: TGTGCCAGCAGCCAGCTCCAGGGCCGGATCCAAGAGACCCAGTACTTC. Translated: CASSQLQGRIQETQYF. This sequence joins TRBV3-1 (or the pseudogene TRBV3-2) and TRBJ2-5; D possibly corresponds to TRBD1 (5 bases). The germline gives CDR1 LGHDT, CDR2 YNNKEL (reference sequence). V gave up 3 bases and J gave up 1 base, with 15 bases separating them. The CDR3 sequence is 16 residues long.

A word on this clone: The CDR3 carries no conserved terminal phenylalanine or tryptophan, so it likely arises from a read error. No DNA is shown, since the ends of the CDR3 on it are uncertain; the CDR3 is the one TCRdb lists. J is TRBJ1-2 and V is TRBV6-5; TRBD1, as called in the table, went unchecked against the DNA. The CDR3 numbers 11 amino acids, ends counted. Per the germline V gene, CDR1 is MNHEY and CDR2 is SVGAGI. CDR3 residues: CASTRKGTGRI.

This rearrangement joins TRBV6-1 to TRBJ2-1; tentative D call: TRBD2 (6 bases). Per the germline V gene, CDR1 is MNHNS and CDR2 is SASEGT. The CDR3 has 16 residues. Trimming stripped 4 bases from V and 0 bases from J, with 13 bases between. The CDR3: CASSGRSGSSYNEQFF. DNA of the CDR3: TGTGCCAGCAGTGGGCGTAGCGGAAGCTCCTACAATGAGCAGTTCTTC.

The genes are TRBV10-3 and TRBJ1-2; 9 nucleotides match TRBD1. This CDR3 comprises 15 residues. V shed 5 bases and J 3 bases; nucleotides not matched to a gene: 7. Germline CDR1 reads ENHRY; CDR2 reads SYGVKD. CDR3 DNA: TGTGCCATCAGTTCCGGGACAGGGTTCCACTATGGCTACACCTTC. It yields the protein CAISSGTGFHYGYTF.

This clone appeared a few times. DNA of the CDR3: TGTGCCAGCTCGGACGCCGCGGGCTATGGCTACACCTTC. Protein sequence: CASSDAAGYGYTF. The genes are TRBV2 and TRBJ1-2, with D uncertain. The V and J ends lost 8 bases and 4 bases respectively, with 14 bases between them. CDR3 size: 13 residues. Germline loops: CDR1 SNHLY, CDR2 FYNNEI.

This sequence joins TRBV28 and TRBJ1-2; D remains unclear. The germline V gene has CDR1 MDHEN and CDR2 SYDVKM. The V gene lost 6 bases and the J gene lost 0 bases, with 14 bases spanning the gap. The length of the CDR3 is 15 residues. CDR3 nucleotide sequence: TGTGCCAGCAGCACGTCGAGGTCCCCTAACTATGGCTACACCTTC. It translates to CASSTSRSPNYGYTF.

This clone was detected only once. This chain joins TRBV19 and TRBJ2-3, with 9 bases identical to TRBD2. The CDR3 is 17 amino acids. V shed 8 bases and J 4 bases; nucleotides not matched to a gene: 16. The germline gives CDR1 LNHDA, CDR2 SQIVND (reference sequence). CDR3 nucleotide sequence: TGTGCCAGTTCACTAAGGGGGCTAGCGGGACTCTCAGATACGCAGTATTTT. Translated: CASSLRGLAGLSDTQYF.